This T cell receptor beta chain was observed in a study of T cells in Graves' hyperthyroidism and ophthalmopathy. There are 15 residues in the CDR3. Germline lookup yields CDR1 MNHEY and CDR2 SMNVEV (reference sequence). The germline V and J ends were trimmed by 4 bases and 0 bases, with 9 bases remaining between them. Exclusion of patients followed from uncontrolled infection, other autoimmune disease, pregnancy or lactation. There were TCR beta CDR3 regions amplified from RNA transcripts. The HTBI set primed first-round TCR CDR3 RT-PCR. Each CDR3 protein gets one entry after TCRdb re-called the multiplex PCR reads with MiXCR. The sample lists about 720,000 distinct CDR3 sequences, about 19% seen once, with 16% in the top ten.

The receptor was isolated from a woman aged 45-65 years with Graves' hyperthyroidism that later progressed to Graves' ophthalmopathy. The sample consisted of blood. The V and J genes are TRBV27 and TRBJ1-4; D ambiguous. The CDR3 bases are TGTGCCAGCAGTTCTTACAGAGCAACTAATGAAAAACTGTTTTTT. It encodes CASSSYRATNEKLFF.